Following are 3 T cell receptor beta chains from one sample sequenced in a study of tumor-infiltrating lymphocytes in localized non-small cell lung cancer. The data were produced by immunoSEQ multiplex PCR, yet TCRdb's version contains in-frame clones alone and is incomplete. Among about 29,000 clones listed, approximately 83% were seen once. The sequenced sample consisted of lung tumor tissue. The receptors derive from a human donor with non-small cell lung cancer.

This sequence joins TRBV6-1 and TRBJ1-3; 9 bases align to TRBD1. Germline assignment: CDR1 MNHNS and CDR2 SASEGT. CDR3 length: 15 amino acids. V shed 5 bases, J shed 3 bases, and the junction held 5 bases outside the gene matches. The CDR3 sequence: CASSKQGAIGNTIYF. In DNA form, the CDR3 reads TGTGCCAGCAGTAAACAGGGGGCGATTGGAAACACCATATATTTT.

The chain couples TRBV7-8 to TRBJ2-7, with 8 positions matching TRBD1. CDR3 length: 15 amino acids. Germline loops: CDR1 SGHVS, CDR2 FQNEAQ. With 2 bases clipped from V and 1 base from J, the junction kept 4 bases outside the gene matches. CDR3 DNA sequence: TGTGCCAGCAGCTTACCTGGACAGGGATCCTACGAGCAGTACTTC. It codes for CASSLPGQGSYEQYF.

V is TRBV10-1 and J is TRBJ2-4, with D perhaps matching TRBD2 (6 bases). This CDR3 has 16 residues. The V end lost 6 bases, the J end lost 9 bases, and 24 bases lay between the germline ends. Germline V gene lookup returns CDR1 WNHNN and CDR2 SYGVQD (reference sequence). The CDR3 DNA follows: TGCGCCAGCAGACCATTGACTAGTCCGGGTCGGGCCATTCAGTACTTC. Translated: CASRPLTSPGRAIQYF.